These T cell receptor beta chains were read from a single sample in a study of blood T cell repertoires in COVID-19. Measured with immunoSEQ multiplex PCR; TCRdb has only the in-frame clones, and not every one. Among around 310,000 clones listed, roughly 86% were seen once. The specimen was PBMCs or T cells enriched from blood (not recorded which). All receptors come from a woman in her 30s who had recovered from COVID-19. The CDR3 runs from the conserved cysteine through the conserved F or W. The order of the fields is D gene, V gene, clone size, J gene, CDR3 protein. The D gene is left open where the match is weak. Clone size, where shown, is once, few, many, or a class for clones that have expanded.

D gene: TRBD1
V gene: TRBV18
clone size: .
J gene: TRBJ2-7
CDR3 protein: CASSRKTGTDYEQYF

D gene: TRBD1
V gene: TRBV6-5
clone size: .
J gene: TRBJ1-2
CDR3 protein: CASSYIRTGGNYGYTF

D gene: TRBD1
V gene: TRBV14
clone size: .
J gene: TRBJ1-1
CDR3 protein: CASSPQTGGWTEAFF

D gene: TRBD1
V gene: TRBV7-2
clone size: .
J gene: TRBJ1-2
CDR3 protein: CASSFRPIGGRQGLFGYTF

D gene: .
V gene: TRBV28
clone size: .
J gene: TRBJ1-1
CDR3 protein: CASSLTTGNTEAFF

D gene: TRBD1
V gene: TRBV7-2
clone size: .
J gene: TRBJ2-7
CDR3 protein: CASSPQGQGAYEQYF

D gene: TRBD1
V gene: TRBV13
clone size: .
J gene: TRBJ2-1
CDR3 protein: CASSLVGTGVYNEQFF

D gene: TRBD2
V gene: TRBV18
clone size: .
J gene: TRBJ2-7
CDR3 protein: CASSPPSSGGYEQYF

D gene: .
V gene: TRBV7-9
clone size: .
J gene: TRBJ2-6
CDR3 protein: CASSPRGANVLTF

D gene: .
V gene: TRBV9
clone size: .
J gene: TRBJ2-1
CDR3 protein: CASSRGVGAGFF

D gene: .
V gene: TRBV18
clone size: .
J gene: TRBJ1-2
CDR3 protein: CASSPPSQGDYTF

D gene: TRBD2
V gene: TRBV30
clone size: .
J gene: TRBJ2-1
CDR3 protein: CARASGSLKRSSYNEQFF

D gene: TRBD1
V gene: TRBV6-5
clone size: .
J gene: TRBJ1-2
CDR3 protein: CASTEGQGYGYTF

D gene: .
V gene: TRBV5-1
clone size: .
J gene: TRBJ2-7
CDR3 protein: CASSLISTGRSYEQYF

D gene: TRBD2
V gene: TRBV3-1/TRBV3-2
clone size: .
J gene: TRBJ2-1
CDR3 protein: CASTFGLAGVNEQFF

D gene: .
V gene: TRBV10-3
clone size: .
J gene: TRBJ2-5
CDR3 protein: CAISGLTGNQETQYF

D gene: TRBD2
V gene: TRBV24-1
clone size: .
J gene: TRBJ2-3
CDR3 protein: CATSPGGLAIDTQYF

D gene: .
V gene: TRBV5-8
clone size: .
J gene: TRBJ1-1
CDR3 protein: CASSLAHMNTEAFF

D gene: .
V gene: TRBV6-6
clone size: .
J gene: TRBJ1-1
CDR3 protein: CASRPRQSGTEAFF

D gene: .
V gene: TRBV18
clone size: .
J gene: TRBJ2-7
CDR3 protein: CASSLADTYEQYF

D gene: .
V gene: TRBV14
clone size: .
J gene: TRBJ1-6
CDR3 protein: CASSHDAKVGGHNSPLHF

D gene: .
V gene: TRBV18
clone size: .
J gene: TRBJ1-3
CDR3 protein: CASSPTETSGNTIYF

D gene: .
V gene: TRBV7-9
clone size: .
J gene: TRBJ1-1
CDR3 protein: CASSWVGSRLNTEAFF

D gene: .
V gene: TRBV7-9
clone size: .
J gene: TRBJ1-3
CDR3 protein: CASSSPDMVSYSSGNTIYF

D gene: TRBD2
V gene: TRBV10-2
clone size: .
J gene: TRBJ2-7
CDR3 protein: CASSWGLSNSYEQYF

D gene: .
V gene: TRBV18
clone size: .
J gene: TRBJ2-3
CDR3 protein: CASSPRDTVSDTQYF

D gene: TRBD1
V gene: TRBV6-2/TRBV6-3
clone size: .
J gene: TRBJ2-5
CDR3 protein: CASSGQDSLGTQYF

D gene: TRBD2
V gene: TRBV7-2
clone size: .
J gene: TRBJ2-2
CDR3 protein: CASSLTVAGGGVTGELFF

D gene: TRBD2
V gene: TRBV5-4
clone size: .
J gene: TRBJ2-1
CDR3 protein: CASSPAGGRGNEQFF

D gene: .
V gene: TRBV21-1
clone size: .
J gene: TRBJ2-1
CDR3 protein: CASSASYGQGAPNEQFF

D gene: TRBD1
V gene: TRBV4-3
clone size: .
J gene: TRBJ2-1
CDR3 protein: CASSHNRGEYNEQFF

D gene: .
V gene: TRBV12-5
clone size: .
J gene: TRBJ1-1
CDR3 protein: CASGFQQYTEAFF

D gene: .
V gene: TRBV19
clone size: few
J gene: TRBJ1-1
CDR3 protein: CASSTVLRNTEAFF

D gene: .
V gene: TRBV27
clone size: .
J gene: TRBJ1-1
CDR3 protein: CASSSSTGYMNTEAFF